The clone carrying this TCR beta chain came up a few times. For the second PCR, which ran for about 7 to 12 cycles, a sample-barcoded 5' primer and a J-beta primer mix were used. From the 5' RACE reads, TCRdb called clonotypes with MiXCR, one entry per CDR3 protein. Here the sample spans about 1,500,000 distinct CDR3 sequences, roughly 30% being singletons. The data originate from a study of blood T cells in healthy people across ages. This CDR3 has 15 residues. Germline assignment: CDR1 KGHSH and CDR2 LQKENI. The trim removed 6 bases at V and 0 bases at J, leaving 6 bases unmatched. The sample was blood. The receptor was isolated from a woman in her 30s in good health. The chain has TRBV18 and TRBJ2-5; 8 positions agree with TRBD2. In nucleotides, the CDR3 is TGTGCCAGCTCGCAGGGTAGCGGGAACCAAGAGACCCAGTACTTC. Translating gives CASSQGSGNQETQYF.